The sequence of this T cell receptor beta chain was determined in a study of CD8 T cells in Susac syndrome. Notes on the study in general: The study's TCR sequencing and HLA analysis drew on a certain number of individuals. That number was acknowledged as relatively small.

Worth noting for this clonotype: Its specificity is unknown.

With 4 bases clipped from V and 8 bases from J, the junction kept 9 bases outside the gene matches. This CDR3 has 15 residues. In blood CD8+ and CD4+ T cells, TCR beta underwent sequencing. The multiple sclerosis controls, all treatment-naive patients, had relapsing-remitting disease that was stable or active. Random hexamers primed reverse transcription of about 0.45 to 1 ug RNA. Using its own MiXCR run on the immunoSEQ multiplex PCR reads, TCRdb lists one record per CDR3 protein. The data show about 300,000 distinct CDR3 sequences, with approximately 89% seen just once and under 0.2% held by the top ten.

The sequence was collected from a human donor with multiple sclerosis. This sequence joins TRBV12-3 or TRBV12-4 and TRBJ2-1; 9 bases agree with TRBD1. The sequencing sample was made of CD8+ T cells from PBMCs. The CDR3 region is CASSSPGQGTHEQFF. The DNA for the CDR3 is TGTGCCAGCAGTTCCCCAGGACAGGGGACCCATGAGCAGTTCTTC.